Each of the 18 T cell receptor beta chains below was sequenced from the same sample in a study of OX40 agonist ivuxolimab in advanced cancers. Repertoires were generated with immunoSEQ multiplex PCR, while TCRdb's copy carries only in-frame clones and drops some. The table has 70,000 or so clones, about 91% seen once. The sequences come from CD4+ or CD8+ T cells sorted from blood, collected in a trial of the OX40 agonist ivuxolimab. These receptors were collected from an adult with an advanced solid tumor such as melanoma, head and neck, liver or kidney cancer.

As regards this clone: A read error may produce the germline difference seen at one junction end. V is TRBV2 and J is TRBJ2-5, with TRBD2 identical over 7 bases. This CDR3 contains 15 residues. Germline CDR1 is SNHLY and CDR2 is FYNNEI. The CDR3 loop is CASSSPGEGQVTQYF. In DNA, the CDR3 is TGTGCCAGCAGCAGCCCGGGGGAGGGCCAAGTGACCCAGTACTTC.

In this sample, this clone turned up once. This chain links TRBV11-1 with TRBJ2-1; D may be TRBD1 (5 bases). This CDR3 has 14 amino acids. V gave up 5 bases and J gave up 9 bases, with 17 bases separating them. The V gene's germline CDR1 is SGHAT and CDR2 FQDESV (reference sequence). The CDR3 nucleotides are TGTGCCAGCAGCCCACGACAATCAGGGTCTGAGCAGTTCTTC. It yields the protein CASSPRQSGSEQFF.

The J gene is TRBJ2-5, the V gene TRBV18; 7 bases are a match to TRBD2. The CDR3 has 13 residues. The trim removed 3 bases at V and 5 bases at J, leaving 3 bases unmatched. Germline V lookup: CDR1 KGHSH, CDR2 LQKENI. CDR3 nucleotide sequence: TGTGCCAGCTCACCCACTAGCGCGGAGACCCAGTACTTC. Amino acid sequence: CASSPTSAETQYF.

The rearrangement uses TRBV14 and TRBJ2-7; the D gene is possibly TRBD1 (6 bases). This CDR3 is built from 16 residues. Germline V gene lookup returns CDR1 SGHDN and CDR2 FVKESK. Trimming pared 0 bases from V and 0 bases from J, leaving 12 bases between. The CDR3 loop is CASSQETGRSSYEQYF. CDR3 DNA: TGTGCCAGCAGCCAAGAAACAGGGCGGAGCTCCTACGAGCAGTACTTC.

V gene TRBV5-1 combines with J gene TRBJ1-2; TRBD1 matches 8 bases. There are 12 residues in the CDR3. CDR1 SGHRS and CDR2 YFSETQ come from the germline V gene. J gave up 6 bases and V 3 bases, and 1 base lay outside the gene matches. As DNA, the CDR3 is TGCGCCAGCAGCTCAGGGGGCGATGGCTACACCTTC. Protein: CASSSGGDGYTF.

The chain uses TRBV13 and TRBJ1-4; D ambiguous. The CDR3 spans 13 residues. Germline CDR1 is PRHDT and CDR2 is FYEKMQ (reference sequence). V lost 1 base to trimming and J lost 3 bases, with 3 bases between them. The CDR3 nucleotides are TGTGCCAGCAGCTTAGCCCCTAATGAAAAACTGTTTTTT. This translates into CASSLAPNEKLFF.

The rearrangement links TRBV5-8 to TRBJ2-7; 9 bases fit TRBD2. V gave up 1 base and J gave up 6 bases; unmatched junction bases: 2. Germline lookup yields CDR1 SGHTS and CDR2 YDEGEE. This CDR3 contains 13 residues. The CDR3, as DNA: TGTGCCAGCAGCTTGATACTAGCGGGCGAGCAGTACTTC. Translated: CASSLILAGEQYF.

The chain links TRBV27 to TRBJ2-2, with TRBD2 matching 9 bases. The V segment lost 2 bases and the J segment 4 bases; nucleotides outside the gene matches: 5. The CDR3 is 16 amino acids. In germline, CDR1 is MNHEY, CDR2 SMNVEV (reference sequence). CDR3 loop: CASSLAGGVRTGELFF. In nucleotides, the CDR3 is TGTGCCAGCAGTTTAGCGGGAGGGGTTCGCACCGGGGAGCTGTTTTTT.

This chain connects TRBV7-8 to TRBJ2-1; 7 nucleotides agree with TRBD2. The CDR3 extends over 19 amino acids. The germline gives CDR1 SGHVS, CDR2 FQNEAQ. The V and J ends lost 7 bases and 0 bases, in that order; junction bases with no gene match: 18. The CDR3 protein is CASTMGREYYLSSYNEQFF. DNA for the CDR3: TGTGCCAGCACCATGGGGCGGGAGTACTATCTAAGCTCCTACAATGAGCAGTTCTTC.

The chain joins TRBV23-1 to TRBJ2-4; possibly TRBD2 for D (6 bases). TRBV23-1 is an ORF, and what it does is uncertain. Deletions cut 4 bases from V and 0 bases from J, with 16 bases between. The CDR3 is made up of 17 amino acids. Here the CDR3 DNA reads TGCGCCAGCAGTCCAAACCAGGTGGGACTAGCCAAAAACATTCAGTACTTC. Translation: CASSPNQVGLAKNIQYF.

J is TRBJ2-1 and V is TRBV28; a weak D match, TRBD1 (5 bases). From germline, CDR1 is MDHEN and CDR2 SYDVKM. This CDR3 comprises 14 residues. Trimming removed 1 base from V and 4 bases from J, with 8 bases in between. The CDR3 here is CASSLSTGYNEQFF. DNA for the CDR3: TGTGCCAGCAGTTTATCTACAGGTTACAATGAGCAGTTCTTC. The full variable domain, rest sourced from reference TRBV28 and TRBJ2-1, is DVKVTQSSRYLVKRTGEKVFLECVQDMDHENMFWYRQDPGLGLRLIYFSYDVKMKEKGDIPEGYSVSREKKERFSLILESASTNQTSMYLCASSLSTGYNEQFFGPGTRLTVL.

The CDR3 DNA is TGTGCCAGCAGTCGGACAGGGGCTGCAGATACGCAGTATTTT. Translation gives CASSRTGAADTQYF. The chain is built from TRBV27 and TRBJ2-3, with 9 bases aligning to TRBD1. The length of the CDR3 is 14 residues. Germline lookup yields CDR1 MNHEY and CDR2 SMNVEV (reference sequence). V lost 5 bases to trimming and J lost 4 bases; unmatched junction nucleotides: 4.

This clone has just a few counts. The chain recombines TRBV4-3 with TRBJ1-4, with D possibly TRBD1 on 6 matching bases. The ends were cut back, 5 bases at V and 8 bases at J, with 18 bases in the middle. The germline V gene has CDR1 LGHNA and CDR2 YSLEER. CDR3 size: 15 residues. CDR3 amino acids: CASSSEVGGLEKLFF. The CDR3 DNA follows: TGCGCCAGCAGCTCAGAAGTCGGGGGGCTCGAAAAACTGTTTTTT.

The chain links TRBV5-4 to TRBJ1-2; TRBD1 might be the D (5 bases). This CDR3 spans 13 amino acids. V lost 6 bases to trimming and J lost 6 bases, with 15 bases between them. Germline CDR1 SGHNT, CDR2 YYREEE (reference sequence). The CDR3 is CASTRPGLNGYTF. The CDR3 nucleotides read TGTGCCAGCACCCGACCGGGACTAAATGGCTACACCTTC.

The chain combines TRBV7-9 with TRBJ1-1; D gene unclear. V was trimmed by 5 bases and J by 2 bases, leaving 6 bases between them. Germline V lookup: CDR1 SEHNR, CDR2 FQNEAQ (reference sequence). The CDR3 totals 12 residues. The CDR3 spells CASSNGNTEAFF. The CDR3 region has the DNA TGTGCCAGCAGCAATGGAAACACTGAAGCTTTCTTT.

CDR3 DNA sequence: TGTGCCAGCAGCTTGTCGTCCGCAGAGCAGTACTTC. It specifies CASSLSSAEQYF. The chain uses TRBV5-4 and TRBJ2-7, with D uncertain. Germline V gene sequence: CDR1 SGHNT, CDR2 YYREEE (reference sequence). Trimming took 1 base from V and 7 from J, leaving 9 bases between them. This CDR3 is built from 12 residues.

V and J are TRBV5-1 and TRBJ1-5; D is uncertain. V was cut by 0 bases and J by 5 bases, with 9 bases left in between. The CDR3 contains 14 residues. Germline CDR1 SGHRS, CDR2 YFSETQ. The CDR3 nucleotides read TGCGCCAGCAGCTTGGAAAGGGCGCATCAGCCCCAGCATTTT. It yields the protein CASSLERAHQPQHF. Full variable domain (missing parts from reference TRBV5-1 and TRBJ1-5): KAGVTQTPRYLIKTRGQQVTLSCSPISGHRSVSWYQQTPGQGLQFLFEYFSETQRNKGNFPGRFSGRQFSNSRSEMNVSTLELGDSALYLCASSLERAHQPQHFGDGTRLSIL.

The chain recombines TRBV28 with TRBJ2-7; TRBD1 is a possible D gene (5 bases). Germline CDR1 reads MDHEN; CDR2 reads SYDVKM. The CDR3 length is 15 residues. The ends were cut back, 5 bases at V and 4 bases at J, with 18 bases in the middle. DNA for the CDR3: TGTGCCAGCAGTCCCATCGTTATGGGGCCATACGAGCAGTACTTC. Translated: CASSPIVMGPYEQYF. Variable domain in full (rest from reference TRBV28 and TRBJ2-7): DVKVTQSSRYLVKRTGEKVFLECVQDMDHENMFWYRQDPGLGLRLIYFSYDVKMKEKGDIPEGYSVSREKKERFSLILESASTNQTSMYLCASSPIVMGPYEQYFGPGTRLTVT.